The source of this T cell receptor (beta chain) is a study of radiotherapy plus CTLA-4 blockade in lung cancer. Study observations and caveats: There was expansion of tumor-derived TCR clones in blood after radiotherapy plus ipilimumab. Increased serum interferon-beta after radiation also reportedly predicted response strongly.

Per germline, CDR1 SGDLS and CDR2 YYNGEE. V lost 0 bases and J 4 bases, leaving 19 bases between the germline ends. The CDR3 extends over 18 amino acids. Ipilimumab CTLA-4 blockade and focal radiation were given to patients with chemo-refractory metastatic non-small-cell lung cancer. Produced via immunoSEQ multiplex PCR; TCRdb's table is partial and in-frame only. The data contain roughly 130,000 clones, 70% to 90% of them singletons. On this clone: The antigen is undetermined.

Sequences were derived from peripheral blood, sampled from a patient treated with radiotherapy plus ipilimumab. The source of this sequence is a human donor with non-small cell lung cancer that progressed on radiotherapy plus ipilimumab. This chain connects TRBV9 to TRBJ2-2; no clear D gene. CDR3 in amino acids: CASSVGLVSGGSTGELFF. CDR3 in DNA: TGTGCCAGCAGCGTAGGCCTAGTTTCCGGTGGAAGCACCGGGGAGCTGTTTTTT.